One and the same sample provided the 30 T cell receptor beta chains below, sequenced in a study of blood T cell repertoires in COVID-19. Method: immunoSEQ multiplex PCR; TCRdb's copy keeps in-frame clones and lacks some. The sample includes approximately 55,000 clones, 90% of them seen just once. The material sequenced was peripheral blood. These receptors were taken from a man aged 35 to 55 with acute or convalescent COVID-19.

The chain has TRBV6-4 and TRBJ2-2, with 9 bases identical to TRBD2. Looked up from germline, CDR1 is MRHNA and CDR2 is SNTAGT. This CDR3 region has 16 residues. V lost 0 bases, J lost 6 bases, and 5 bases stayed unmatched. The CDR3 bases are TGTGCCAGCAGTGACTCGACGCGGGAGGGGGCCGGGGAGCTGTTTTTT. It yields the protein CASSDSTREGAGELFF.

The chain carries TRBV2 and TRBJ1-2; D is possibly TRBD1 (5 bases). CDR3 size: 14 residues. V shed 6 bases and J shed 3 bases, with 14 bases lying between them. Germline CDR1 and CDR2: SNHLY and FYNNEI. Written as DNA, the CDR3 is TGTGCCAGCAGCCGTCCTATAGGGGACTATGGCTACACCTTC. This translates into CASSRPIGDYGYTF.

The V call is TRBV7-9, the J call TRBJ2-1; 9 bases map to TRBD2. J gave up 8 bases and V 1 base, and 9 bases lay outside the gene matches. The CDR3 is 16 residues long. The germline gives CDR1 SEHNR, CDR2 FQNEAQ (reference sequence). The CDR3 loop is CASSLDLLAGGDEQFF. Here the CDR3 DNA reads TGTGCCAGCAGCTTAGACTTACTAGCGGGCGGGGATGAGCAGTTCTTC.

The rearrangement joins TRBV19 to TRBJ2-3; D might be TRBD1 (7 bases). V gave up 4 bases and J gave up 0 bases, with 14 bases separating them. The CDR3 is 16 amino acids. Germline V CDR1 and CDR2: LNHDA, SQIVND (reference sequence). The CDR3 DNA reads TGTGCCAGTAGTACACAGGGGACTGGTAGCACAGATACGCAGTATTTT. Residues: CASSTQGTGSTDTQYF.

This rearrangement joins TRBV6-2 or TRBV6-3 to TRBJ2-4, with 11 bases lining up with TRBD2. V was pared by 5 bases and J by 6 bases, with 6 bases of the junction left unmatched. Germline assignment: CDR1 MNHEY and CDR2 SVGEGT. This CDR3 contains 15 residues. The CDR3 DNA reads as TGTGCCAGCAGTCAGCCGGGACTAGCGGCAAACATTCAGTACTTC. Translating gives CASSQPGLAANIQYF.

The chain carries TRBV2 and TRBJ1-2; TRBD1 matches 10 bases. The CDR3 has 14 amino acids. Germline V gene sequence: CDR1 SNHLY, CDR2 FYNNEI. With V trimmed by 4 bases and J by 2 bases, 1 base remained unmatched. The CDR3 sequence is CASSGTGGNYGYTF. CDR3 sequence (DNA): TGTGCCAGCAGTGGGACAGGGGGAAACTATGGCTACACCTTC.

V is TRBV5-1 and J is TRBJ2-3, with 8 nucleotides matching TRBD2. The CDR3 spans 15 residues. The junction had 7 bases not matched to a gene; V was cut back by 1 base and J by 6 bases. Looked up from germline, CDR1 is SGHRS and CDR2 is YFSETQ. The chain's CDR3 is CASSLSSSGPDTQYF. The CDR3 DNA follows: TGCGCCAGCAGCTTGTCTTCTAGCGGGCCGGATACGCAGTATTTT.

V is TRBV5-1 and J is TRBJ2-1; D remains unclear. Germline CDR1 and CDR2: SGHRS and YFSETQ. V was clipped by 4 bases and J by 0 bases, with 14 bases between them. This CDR3 is 16 amino acids long. CDR3 in DNA: TGCGCCAGCAGCGGTACAAAGCGTAGCTCCTACAATGAGCAGTTCTTC. It translates to CASSGTKRSSYNEQFF.

CDR3 in DNA: TGCGCCAGCAGTGAGGGCAACAGGGAAGCTTTCTTT. The encoded protein is CASSEGNREAFF. This chain joins TRBV10-2 and TRBJ1-1, with D possibly matching TRBD1 (5 bases). The germline CDR1 and CDR2 sequences are WSHSY and SAAADI. This CDR3 has 12 amino acids. With 2 bases removed from V and 8 bases from J, the gap between germline ends came to 9 bases.

The chain's CDR3 is CASSFSGSDSDTQYF. CDR3 nucleotide sequence: TGTGCCAGCAGCTTTAGCGGGAGTGATTCAGATACGCAGTATTTT. The V call is TRBV7-3, the J call TRBJ2-3; TRBD2 matches 9 bases. Trimming cost V 3 bases and J 4 bases; bases outside gene matches: 5. This CDR3 has 15 amino acids. CDR1 is SGHTA, CDR2 FQGTGA, per germline.

The CDR3 reads CASSSLTYNEQFF. DNA of the CDR3: TGTGCCAGCAGTTCCTTGACTTACAATGAGCAGTTCTTC. The chain joins TRBV28 to TRBJ2-1; D remains unclear. Trimming shortened V by 4 bases and J by 4 bases, and 8 bases separated the two germline ends. The CDR3 is 13 residues long. Germline CDR1 MDHEN, CDR2 SYDVKM. The full variable domain, its missing parts supplied by reference TRBV28 and TRBJ2-1, is DVKVTQSSRYLVKRTGEKVFLECVQDMDHENMFWYRQDPGLGLRLIYFSYDVKMKEKGDIPEGYSVSREKKERFSLILESASTNQTSMYLCASSSLTYNEQFFGPGTRLTVL.

V usage is TRBV5-1 and J usage is TRBJ2-7; 10 bases fit TRBD1. Germline trimming cut 0 bases from V and 4 bases from J; bases unmatched to any gene: 7. Germline-derived CDR1 and CDR2 are SGHRS and YFSETQ. CDR3 length: 16 residues. CDR3 in amino acids: CASSLGMTGGRYEQYF. The CDR3 region has the DNA TGCGCCAGCAGCTTGGGAATGACAGGGGGCAGGTACGAGCAGTACTTC.

The CDR3 nucleotides read TGCGCCAGCAGCTTCCAAGCGGGAGGTTCCGGGGAGCTGTTTTTT. Its translation: CASSFQAGGSGELFF. The chain is built from TRBV5-1 and TRBJ2-2; 9 nucleotides agree with TRBD2. V trimming: 2 bases; J trimming: 6 bases; junction bases outside the gene matches: 5. Germline values: CDR1 SGHRS, CDR2 YFSETQ. This CDR3 has 15 residues.

The chain carries TRBV11-3 and TRBJ2-1, with TRBD2 matching 11 bases. Trimming cost V 1 base and J 0 bases; bases outside gene matches: 8. The length of the CDR3 is 19 residues. Germline-derived CDR1 and CDR2 are SGHNT and YENEEA. CDR3 amino acids: CASSLGGASGRSSYNEQFF. Written as DNA, the CDR3 is TGTGCCAGCAGCTTAGGGGGAGCTAGCGGGAGGAGCTCCTACAATGAGCAGTTCTTC.

The chain uses TRBV3-1 (or the pseudogene TRBV3-2) and TRBJ1-5, with D maybe TRBD1 (5 bases). Trimming took off 3 bases at V and 3 bases at J, with 9 bases between the two ends. CDR1 and CDR2 (germline): LGHDT, YNNKEL (reference sequence). This CDR3 has 14 amino acids. In nucleotides, the CDR3 is TGTGCCAGCAGCCACAGGGCCTCCAATCAGCCCCAGCATTTT. This sequence encodes CASSHRASNQPQHF.

The chain links TRBV7-2 to TRBJ2-5; 11 bases fit TRBD2. The germline gives CDR1 SGHTA, CDR2 FQGNSA. The CDR3 is made up of 16 amino acids. The trim removed 1 base at V and 1 base at J, leaving 2 bases unmatched. The CDR3 protein is CASSLGLAGGQETQYF. The CDR3 DNA reads as TGTGCCAGCAGCTTAGGTCTAGCGGGAGGCCAAGAGACCCAGTACTTC.

The gene calls are TRBV19 and TRBJ2-3; TRBD2 agrees at 10 bases. This CDR3 region has 18 residues. The ends lost 4 bases at V and 0 bases at J; junction bases unmatched: 10. Per the germline V gene, CDR1 is LNHDA and CDR2 is SQIVND (reference sequence). CDR3 coding DNA: TGTGCCAGTAGTAAAAAACCAGCGGGAGGGGTTAGCACAGATACGCAGTATTTT. Translating gives CASSKKPAGGVSTDTQYF.

The chain is built from TRBV5-4 and TRBJ2-2; 11 positions agree with TRBD2. V lost 6 bases to trimming and J lost 6 bases; unmatched junction nucleotides: 16. Germline V CDR1 and CDR2: SGHNT, YYREEE (reference sequence). The CDR3 covers 18 residues. The CDR3 bases are TGTGCCAGCACCAGTGGAAGGGTGGGACTAGCGGAGCCCGGGGAGCTGTTTTTT. Its protein product is CASTSGRVGLAEPGELFF.

The chain joins TRBV19 to TRBJ2-7, with 8 bases matching TRBD2. The CDR3 covers 13 residues. The J segment lost 5 bases and the V segment lost 6 bases, leaving 6 bases of the junction unmatched. Germline V CDR1 and CDR2: LNHDA, SQIVND (reference sequence). Here the CDR3 DNA reads TGTGCCAGTAGCTCGCCGGGAGGGGACGAGCAGTACTTC. It encodes CASSSPGGDEQYF.

The chain is built from TRBV6-5 and TRBJ1-2; D is ambiguous. The V gene's germline CDR1 is MNHEY and CDR2 SVGAGI. This CDR3 has 13 residues. V was trimmed by 6 bases and J by 3 bases, leaving 11 bases between them. The CDR3 coding sequence is TGTGCCAGCAGCCCCGCGGGATACTATGGCTACACCTTC. Encoded protein: CASSPAGYYGYTF.

A few counts support this clone. CDR3 DNA sequence: TGTGCCAGCAGTTTTACAGGGGATTCACCCCTCCACTTT. Its protein product is CASSFTGDSPLHF. The chain links TRBV12-3 or TRBV12-4 to TRBJ1-6; 7 bases agree with TRBD1. CDR3 length: 13 residues. V shed 3 bases, J shed 8 bases, and the junction held 1 base outside the gene matches.

V usage is TRBV18 and J usage is TRBJ2-7; tentative D call: TRBD1 (6 bases). This CDR3 is built from 14 residues. The germline V gene encodes CDR1 KGHSH and CDR2 LQKENI. Deletions cut 2 bases from V and 0 bases from J, with 8 bases between. This CDR3 is CASSPGQFSYEQYF. CDR3 in DNA: TGTGCCAGCTCACCAGGACAGTTCTCCTACGAGCAGTACTTC. The full variable domain, its missing parts supplied by reference TRBV18 and TRBJ2-7, is NAGVMQNPRHLVRRRGQEARLRCSPMKGHSHVYWYRQLPEEGLKFMVYLQKENIIDESGMPKERFSAEFPKEGPSILRIQQVVRGDSAAYFCASSPGQFSYEQYFGPGTRLTVT.

The CDR3 sequence: CASSGDRGQETQYF. The CDR3 nucleotides read TGTGCCAGCTCGGGGGACAGGGGCCAAGAGACCCAGTACTTC. This chain joins TRBV18 and TRBJ2-5; 10 bases fit TRBD1. CDR3 size: 14 residues. The trim removed 6 bases at V and 1 base at J, leaving 2 bases unmatched. Germline V gives CDR1 KGHSH, CDR2 LQKENI.

The chain has TRBV9 and TRBJ1-1; weak D call: TRBD1 (6 bases). The germline V and J ends were trimmed by 7 bases and 0 bases, with 16 bases remaining between them. In germline, CDR1 is SGDLS, CDR2 YYNGEE. The CDR3 runs 15 residues. The CDR3 nucleotides read TGTGCCAGCGGACCGCTTCAGGGGATGAACACTGAAGCTTTCTTT. Translated: CASGPLQGMNTEAFF.

The V gene is TRBV29-1, the J gene TRBJ2-1; TRBD1 matches at 10 bases. CDR1 is SQVTM and CDR2 is ANQGSEA in the germline V gene. After removal of 6 bases from V and 6 bases from J, the junction contained 2 bases not matched to a gene. The CDR3 sequence is 12 residues long. The DNA for the CDR3 is TGCAGCGTAGGACAGGGGGGCAATGAGCAGTTCTTC. The encoded protein is CSVGQGGNEQFF.

This clone came up once. In DNA form, the CDR3 reads TGCAGTGCTAGTCGCGAGGTTCTATCCAATGAGCAGTTCTTC. It specifies CSASREVLSNEQFF. The chain joins TRBV20-1 to TRBJ2-1; unclear D gene. Germline V gene data show CDR1 as DFQATT and CDR2 as SNEGSKA (reference sequence). The germline V and J ends were trimmed by 3 bases and 6 bases, with 15 bases remaining between them. The CDR3 covers 14 residues.

This chain connects TRBV5-5 to TRBJ2-7; the match to TRBD2 covers 12 bases. Germline assignment: CDR1 SGHKS and CDR2 YYEKEE (reference sequence). With V trimmed by 5 bases and J by 5 bases, 14 bases remained unmatched. This CDR3 is built from 17 residues. The CDR3 DNA reads TGTGCCAGCAGTGCCGGTTGGCTAGCGGGAGGGCCACACGAGCAGTACTTC. Encoded protein: CASSAGWLAGGPHEQYF.

The V call is TRBV10-1, the J call TRBJ2-1, with 11 bases lining up with TRBD2. The V segment lost 4 bases and the J segment 8 bases; nucleotides outside the gene matches: 4. CDR3 length equals 14 residues. CDR1 and CDR2 (germline): WNHNN, SYGVQD (reference sequence). The CDR3 sequence is CASSALAGAYEQFF. The DNA for the CDR3 is TGCGCCAGCAGTGCACTAGCGGGAGCTTATGAGCAGTTCTTC.

This rearrangement joins TRBV19 to TRBJ2-1, with D unresolved. V lost 5 bases, J lost 9 bases, and 17 bases lay in between. The germline V gene encodes CDR1 LNHDA and CDR2 SQIVND (reference sequence). The length of the CDR3 is 14 residues. CDR3 bases: TGTGCCAGTAGTGAAGGCGGCCCCGGTGGTGAGCAGTTCTTC. Translated: CASSEGGPGGEQFF. Drawing the rest from reference TRBV19 and TRBJ2-1, the complete variable domain is DGGITQSPKYLFRKEGQNVTLSCEQNLNHDAMYWYRQDPGQGLRLIYYSQIVNDFQKGDIAEGYSVSREKKESFPLTVTSAQKNPTAFYLCASSEGGPGGEQFFGPGTRLTVL.

The chain recombines TRBV5-4 with TRBJ2-7; tentative D call: TRBD2 (6 bases). Trimming removed 0 bases from V and 3 bases from J, with 10 bases in between. CDR1 and CDR2 (germline): SGHNT, YYREEE (reference sequence). The CDR3 runs 14 residues. In DNA, the CDR3 is TGTGCCAGCAGCTTGGATGGGGGGTTCTACGAGCAGTACTTC. Residues: CASSLDGGFYEQYF.